This TCR beta chain was sequenced for a study of blood T cell repertoires in COVID-19. Across the whole study: From the United States, Italy and Spain came samples of acute and convalescent COVID-19.

Germline lookup yields CDR1 SQVTM and CDR2 ANQGSEA. The CDR3 is 15 residues long. The V segment lost 5 bases and the J segment 3 bases; nucleotides outside the gene matches: 9. Using immunoSEQ multiplex PCR, the repertoire was profiled, and TCRdb retains in-frame clones only, with some absent. This sample carries about 310,000 clones, around 87% of them seen once, and the ten largest clones take approximately 8.1%. The TCR was taken from a woman aged 45-60 years who had recovered from COVID-19. The chain couples TRBV29-1 to TRBJ2-3; 9 positions match TRBD2. What was sequenced was peripheral blood. CDR3 in DNA: TGCAGCGTTTCCCTCGTAGCGGGAGTTACAGATACGCAGTATTTT. Protein sequence: CSVSLVAGVTDTQYF.